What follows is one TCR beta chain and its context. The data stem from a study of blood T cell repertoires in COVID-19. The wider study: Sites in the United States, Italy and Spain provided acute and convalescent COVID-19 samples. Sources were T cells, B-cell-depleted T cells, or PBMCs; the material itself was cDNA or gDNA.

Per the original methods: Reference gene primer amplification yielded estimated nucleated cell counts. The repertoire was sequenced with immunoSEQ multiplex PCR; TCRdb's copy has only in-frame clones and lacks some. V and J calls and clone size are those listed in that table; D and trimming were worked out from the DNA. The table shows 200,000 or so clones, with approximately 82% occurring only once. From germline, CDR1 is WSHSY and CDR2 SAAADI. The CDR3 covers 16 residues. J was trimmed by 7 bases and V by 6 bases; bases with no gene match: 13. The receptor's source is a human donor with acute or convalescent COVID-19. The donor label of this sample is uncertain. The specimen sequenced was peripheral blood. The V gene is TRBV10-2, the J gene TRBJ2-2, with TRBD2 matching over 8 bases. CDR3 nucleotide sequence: TGCGCCAGCAGGAATTCGGGGGGGGGTGCTGTCGGGGAGCTGTTTTTT. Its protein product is CASRNSGGGAVGELFF.